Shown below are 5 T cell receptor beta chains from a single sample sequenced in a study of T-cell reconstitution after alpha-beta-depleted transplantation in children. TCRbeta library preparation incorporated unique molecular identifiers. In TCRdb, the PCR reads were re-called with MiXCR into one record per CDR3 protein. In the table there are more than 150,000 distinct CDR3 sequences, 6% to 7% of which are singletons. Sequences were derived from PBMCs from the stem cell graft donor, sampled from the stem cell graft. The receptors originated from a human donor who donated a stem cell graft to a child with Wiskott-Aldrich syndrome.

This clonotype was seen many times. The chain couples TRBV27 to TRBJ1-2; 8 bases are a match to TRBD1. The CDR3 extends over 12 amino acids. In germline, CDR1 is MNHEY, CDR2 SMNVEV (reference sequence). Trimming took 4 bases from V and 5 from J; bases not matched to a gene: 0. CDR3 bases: TGTGCCAGCAGTTACAGGGGGTATGGCTACACCTTC. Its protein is CASSYRGYGYTF.

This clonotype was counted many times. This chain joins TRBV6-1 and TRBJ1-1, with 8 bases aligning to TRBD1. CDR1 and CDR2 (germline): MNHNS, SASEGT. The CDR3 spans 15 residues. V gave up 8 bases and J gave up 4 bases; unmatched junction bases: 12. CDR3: CASGQGRPLGTEAFF. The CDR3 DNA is TGTGCCAGCGGACAGGGTCGGCCTTTGGGCACTGAAGCTTTCTTT.

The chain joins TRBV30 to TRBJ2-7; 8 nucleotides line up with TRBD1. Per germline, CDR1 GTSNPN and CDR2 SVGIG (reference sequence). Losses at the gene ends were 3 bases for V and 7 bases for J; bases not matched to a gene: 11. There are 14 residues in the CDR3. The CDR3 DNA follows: TGTGCCTGGAGAGGACAGGGCGAGTTATTTGAGCAGTACTTC. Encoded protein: CAWRGQGELFEQYF.

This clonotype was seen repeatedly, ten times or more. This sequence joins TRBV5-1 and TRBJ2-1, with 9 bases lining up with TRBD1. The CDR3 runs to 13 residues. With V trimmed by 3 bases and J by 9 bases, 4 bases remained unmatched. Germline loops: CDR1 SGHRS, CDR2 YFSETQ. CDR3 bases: TGCGCCAGCAGCTCCGGGACAGGGAGTGAGCAGTTCTTC. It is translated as CASSSGTGSEQFF.

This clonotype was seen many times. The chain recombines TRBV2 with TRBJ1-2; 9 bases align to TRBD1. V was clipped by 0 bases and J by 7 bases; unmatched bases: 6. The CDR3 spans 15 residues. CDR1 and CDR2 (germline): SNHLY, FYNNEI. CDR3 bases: TGTGCCAGCAGTGAAGCGTTACAGGGGGCGGGTGGCTACACCTTC. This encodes CASSEALQGAGGYTF.